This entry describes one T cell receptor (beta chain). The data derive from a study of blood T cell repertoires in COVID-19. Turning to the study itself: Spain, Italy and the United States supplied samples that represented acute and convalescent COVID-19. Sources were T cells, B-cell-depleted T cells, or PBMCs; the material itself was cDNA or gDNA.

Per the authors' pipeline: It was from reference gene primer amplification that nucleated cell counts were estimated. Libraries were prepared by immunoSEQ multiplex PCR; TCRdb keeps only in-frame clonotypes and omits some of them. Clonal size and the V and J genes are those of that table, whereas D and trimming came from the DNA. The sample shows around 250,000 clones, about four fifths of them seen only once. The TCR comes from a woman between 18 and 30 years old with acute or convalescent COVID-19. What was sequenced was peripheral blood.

CDR3 region: CASSPQGLVGAYEQYF. The CDR3 bases are TGTGCCAGCTCACCACAAGGACTAGTTGGGGCCTACGAGCAGTACTTC. The chain uses TRBV18 and TRBJ2-7; 7 bases map to TRBD2. The CDR3 is 16 amino acids. J lost 2 bases, V lost 1 base, and 8 bases had no gene match. Per the germline V gene, CDR1 is KGHSH and CDR2 is LQKENI.